The 19 T cell receptor beta chains in this list originate from one sample, sequenced in a study of CD4+ T cells in melanoma. Here immunoSEQ multiplex PCR was the method, and the copy in TCRdb shows in-frame clones only, minus some. The sample consists of approximately 12,000 clones, about 66% of them appearing once. Sequencing was carried out using cells from a culture (not recorded whether cultured in vitro). All receptors come from a human donor with melanoma.

The sample holds one count of this clone. The chain combines TRBV6-7 with TRBJ2-3; 11 bases match TRBD2. TRBV6-7 is flagged as an ORF with uncertain function. The ends lost 1 base at V and 2 bases at J; junction bases unmatched: 2. The CDR3 sequence is 16 residues long. This CDR3 is CASSYCSGGDTDTQYF. As DNA, the CDR3 is TGTGCCAGCAGTTACTGTAGCGGGGGGGACACAGATACGCAGTATTTT.

In nucleotides, the CDR3 is TGTGCCAGCTCACCAGGGTTGCGAACTGAAGCTTTCTTT. Amino acids: CASSPGLRTEAFF. The chain has TRBV18 and TRBJ1-1; no reliable D call. This CDR3 spans 13 amino acids. CDR1 and CDR2 from the germline V gene are KGHSH and LQKENI. The V end was cut by 2 bases, the J end by 5 bases, with 9 bases between.

In this sample, this clone turned up a few times. The chain employs TRBV19 and TRBJ1-4; 8 nucleotides match TRBD1. Unmatched junction bases numbered 6, after V lost 4 bases and J lost 2 bases. CDR3 size: 16 residues. Looked up from germline, CDR1 is LNHDA and CDR2 is SQIVND (reference sequence). Here the CDR3 DNA reads TGTGCCAGTAGTAGACAGGGGAAGAGCACTAATGAAAAACTGTTTTTT. The encoded protein is CASSRQGKSTNEKLFF.

This clone was counted only a few times. The V gene is TRBV5-6, the J gene TRBJ1-2; 9 positions agree with TRBD1. V shed 3 bases, J shed 8 bases, and the junction held 2 bases outside the gene matches. Per germline, CDR1 SGHDT and CDR2 YYEEEE. The CDR3 runs to 12 residues. The CDR3 is CASSWTGAGYTF. The CDR3, as DNA: TGTGCCAGCAGCTGGACAGGGGCCGGCTACACCTTC.

The V gene is TRBV7-2, the J gene TRBJ1-2; the D is unclear. V was pared by 0 bases and J by 4 bases, with 12 bases between. This CDR3 is 15 amino acids long. Germline V gene data show CDR1 as SGHTA and CDR2 as FQGNSA. Written as DNA, the CDR3 is TGTGCCAGCAGCTTAGCGCGGATCCAGGTCTATGGCTACACCTTC. It specifies CASSLARIQVYGYTF.

The table lists this clone with a few counts. The chain couples TRBV7-9 to TRBJ1-1, with D maybe TRBD1 (5 bases). The CDR3 sequence is 13 residues long. Trimming left V 3 bases short and J 3 bases short, with 8 bases between. In germline, CDR1 is SEHNR, CDR2 FQNEAQ (reference sequence). The CDR3 region is CASSLMGDTEAFF. In nucleotides, the CDR3 is TGTGCCAGCAGCTTGATGGGGGACACTGAAGCTTTCTTT.

In this sample, this clone turned up a few times. J is TRBJ2-2 and V is TRBV7-3; no clear D gene. The CDR3 is made up of 13 amino acids. Germline V gene sequence: CDR1 SGHTA, CDR2 FQGTGA. Trimming stripped 5 bases from V and 9 bases from J, with 13 bases between. The CDR3 protein is CASSPNPGRELFF. As DNA, the CDR3 is TGTGCCAGCAGCCCAAACCCAGGACGGGAGCTGTTTTTT.

V usage is TRBV2 and J usage is TRBJ2-7; 12 bases match TRBD2. V shed 7 bases, J shed 12 bases, and the junction held 13 bases outside the gene matches. This CDR3 region has 14 residues. CDR1 is SNHLY and CDR2 is FYNNEI in the germline V gene. The CDR3 protein is CASTPGLAGSGGYF. Written as DNA, the CDR3 is TGTGCCAGCACCCCGGGACTAGCGGGCTCCGGGGGGTACTTC.

V and J are TRBV2 and TRBJ2-7; D unclear. The germline V gene encodes CDR1 SNHLY and CDR2 FYNNEI. CDR3 size: 13 residues. V dropped 4 bases and J dropped 2 bases, with 9 bases sitting between them. CDR3 amino acids: CASSAALTYEQYF. CDR3 sequence (DNA): TGTGCCAGCAGTGCGGCACTTACCTACGAGCAGTACTTC.

V and J are TRBV7-8 and TRBJ2-2, with 7 bases identical to TRBD1. CDR1 and CDR2 from the germline V gene are SGHVS and FQNEAQ. The CDR3 sequence is 15 residues long. V shed 5 bases and J 3 bases; nucleotides not matched to a gene: 6. CDR3 loop: CASSQGDTHTGELFF. The CDR3 coding sequence is TGTGCCAGCAGCCAGGGGGACACTCACACCGGGGAGCTGTTTTTT.

The chain carries TRBV12-2 and TRBJ2-5; the DNA was not compared with TRBD1, the D call given in the table. TRBV12-2 is a listed pseudogene. The length of the CDR3 is 13 residues. The CDR3 is CASRQTGSETQYF. CDR3 nucleotides: TGTGCAAGTCGCCAGACAGGGTCAGAGACCCAGTACTTC.

The chain recombines TRBV14 with TRBJ2-1; 8 bases fit TRBD2. The ends lost 0 bases at V and 9 bases at J; junction bases unmatched: 7. The CDR3 loop spans 15 amino acids. The germline CDR1 and CDR2 sequences are SGHDN and FVKESK. CDR3 nucleotides: TGTGCCAGCAGCCAAGATGGGACTAGTTTCCGTGAGCAGTTCTTC. As protein: CASSQDGTSFREQFF.

The gene calls are TRBV6-1 and TRBJ2-5; 8 bases fit TRBD1. CDR1 and CDR2 (germline): MNHNS, SASEGT. Losses at the gene ends were 6 bases for V and 5 bases for J; bases not matched to a gene: 11. This CDR3 spans 15 amino acids. CDR3 DNA sequence: TGTGCCAGCAGAGTGGACAGGGTTTTAGCGGAGACCCAGTACTTC. It codes for CASRVDRVLAETQYF.

The J gene is TRBJ2-5, the V gene TRBV4-2, with 12 positions matching TRBD2. The CDR3 extends over 14 amino acids. After removal of 1 base from V and 7 bases from J, the junction contained 1 base not matched to a gene. Germline lookup yields CDR1 LGHNA and CDR2 YNFKEQ. The CDR3 sequence: CASSQASGGGTQYF. CDR3 bases: TGTGCCAGCAGCCAAGCTAGCGGGGGGGGGACCCAGTACTTC.

The chain couples TRBV4-1 to TRBJ2-1; D might be TRBD1 (6 bases). The length of the CDR3 is 16 residues. V lost 4 bases and J 5 bases, leaving 18 bases between the germline ends. Germline values: CDR1 MGHRA, CDR2 YSYEKL. CDR3 DNA sequence: TGCGCCAGCAGCCGGGGGCAAGGACAGATGAACAATGAGCAGTTCTTC. Its protein is CASSRGQGQMNNEQFF.

This clone was seen a handful of times. The chain employs TRBV7-3 and TRBJ1-1; D unresolved. Germline lookup yields CDR1 SGHTA and CDR2 FQGTGA. V was pared by 5 bases and J by 3 bases, with 10 bases between. This CDR3 contains 13 residues. Here the CDR3 DNA reads TGTGCCAGCAGCCTTAACAGCGACACTGAAGCTTTCTTT. As protein: CASSLNSDTEAFF.

J is TRBJ2-5 and V is TRBV6-1, with 11 bases identical to TRBD2. This CDR3 region has 18 residues. The germline gives CDR1 MNHNS, CDR2 SASEGT. V shed 0 bases and J 2 bases; nucleotides not matched to a gene: 8. The CDR3 spells CASSEALLAGGGQETQYF. The CDR3 DNA reads TGTGCCAGCAGTGAAGCGCTTCTAGCGGGGGGTGGACAAGAGACCCAGTACTTC.

The V and J genes are TRBV9 and TRBJ1-6; D is undetermined. Germline V gives CDR1 SGDLS, CDR2 YYNGEE. Trimming removed 0 bases from V and 8 bases from J, with 12 bases in between. The CDR3 has 15 amino acids. The CDR3 bases are TGTGCCAGCAGCGTAGAGGGTCGGTTGGATTCACCCCTCCACTTT. Protein product: CASSVEGRLDSPLHF.

This chain joins TRBV6-1 and TRBJ2-3; D could derive from TRBD1 or TRBD2 (6 bases each). Germline V lookup: CDR1 MNHNS, CDR2 SASEGT. This CDR3 has 16 amino acids. Trimming stripped 0 bases from V and 2 bases from J, with 12 bases between. The CDR3 sequence: CASSEALGGFTDTQYF. DNA for the CDR3: TGTGCCAGCAGTGAAGCGCTAGGGGGGTTCACAGATACGCAGTATTTT.